Below, one T cell receptor (beta chain) is given with its context. Its target is not known. The J segment lost 2 bases and the V segment lost 2 bases, leaving 3 bases of the junction unmatched. The CDR3 totals 16 residues. The germline V gene encodes CDR1 PRHDT and CDR2 FYEKMQ (reference sequence). Clones were sequenced by immunoSEQ multiplex PCR, and TCRdb holds only the in-frame ones, with some missing. The table includes approximately 300,000 clones, 75% to 90% detected once. This sample is part of a study of cytomegalovirus exposure and HLA in healthy donors. Findings and caveats of the study: It was reportedly the case that the classifier diagnosed cytomegalovirus status with high specificity and sensitivity. A few chains tied to CMV proved CMV antigen-specific in vitro.

The sequencing sample was made of PBMCs. The V gene is TRBV13, the J gene TRBJ2-3; 11 positions match TRBD1. This TCR derives from a woman younger than 35 in good health and CMV-seronegative. The CDR3 DNA sequence: TGTGCCAGCAGCTTAAGGACAGGGGGCGTCACAGATACGCAGTATTTT. It codes for CASSLRTGGVTDTQYF.